One T cell receptor (beta chain) is described in this entry. Its target is unknown. The record originates from a study of cytomegalovirus exposure and HLA in healthy donors. Primers for the PCR totalled 60 Vbeta and 13 Jbeta. The method was immunoSEQ multiplex PCR; TCRdb's version includes in-frame clones alone and lacks a portion of them. The sample contains around 130,000 clones, around 77% of which appear only once. The study, taken as a whole, reports: The likely explanation for a cluster of highly shared sequence variants was sequencing artifact. Reportedly, a later analysis found an Asian-associated ancestry cluster had fewer N-insertions than the approximately 700-donor mean. A later analysis reported that several of the most significant clusters appeared to be linked to common viral pathogens, among them Epstein-Barr virus.

The sample taken for sequencing was PBMCs. The source is a man aged 50 to 60 in good health and CMV-seronegative.

The CDR3 sequence is CASSLEAGGYYGYTF. CDR3 bases: TGTGCCAGCAGCTTGGAGGCAGGGGGCTACTATGGCTACACCTTC. The chain links TRBV5-4 to TRBJ1-2, with 8 bases aligning to TRBD1. CDR1 is SGHNT and CDR2 is YYREEE in the germline V gene (reference sequence). This CDR3 contains 15 residues. J was trimmed by 3 bases and V by 0 bases; bases with no gene match: 4. Combining the CDR3 with reference TRBV5-4 and TRBJ1-2 gives the whole variable domain ETGVTQSPTHLIKTRGQQVTLRCSSQSGHNTVSWYQQALGQGPQFIFQYYREEENGRGNFPPRFSGLQFPNYSSELNVNALELDDSALYLCASSLEAGGYYGYTFGSGTRLTVV.